Presented here are 28 T cell receptor beta chains from one specimen sequenced in a study of graft-versus-host responses after intestinal transplantation. The method was immunoSEQ multiplex PCR; TCRdb's version includes in-frame clones alone and lacks a portion of them. The sample carries fewer than 45,000 clones, 91% recorded once. The material sequenced was PBMCs, taken 524 days after transplant. These receptors were obtained from a human patient who received an intestinal transplant, so some T cells may come from the graft donor.

The gene calls are TRBV28 and TRBJ2-7, with D tentatively TRBD2 (5 bases). The CDR3 covers 14 residues. Germline V CDR1 and CDR2: MDHEN, SYDVKM. V was clipped by 2 bases and J by 3 bases, with 11 bases between them. The CDR3 protein is CASSLTGRVYEQYF. CDR3 bases: TGTGCCAGCAGTTTAACTGGGAGAGTCTACGAGCAGTACTTC. The full variable domain, in which reference TRBV28 and TRBJ2-7 provide the parts outside the CDR3, is DVKVTQSSRYLVKRTGEKVFLECVQDMDHENMFWYRQDPGLGLRLIYFSYDVKMKEKGDIPEGYSVSREKKERFSLILESASTNQTSMYLCASSLTGRVYEQYFGPGTRLTVT.

The genes are TRBV5-1 and TRBJ2-2; no clear D. The CDR3 length is 15 residues. The V gene lost 2 bases and the J gene lost 2 bases, with 10 bases spanning the gap. Germline V lookup: CDR1 SGHRS, CDR2 YFSETQ. In DNA form, the CDR3 reads TGCGCCAGCAGCTTTGTACAGTTAAACACCGGGGAGCTGTTTTTT. Protein sequence: CASSFVQLNTGELFF.

The chain links TRBV27 to TRBJ2-5, with D uncertain. Germline V gives CDR1 MNHEY, CDR2 SMNVEV (reference sequence). The CDR3 runs to 16 residues. Trimming took off 0 bases at V and 5 bases at J, with 16 bases between the two ends. The CDR3: CASSLSTADFGETQYF. The CDR3 DNA follows: TGTGCCAGCAGTTTATCGACCGCGGATTTTGGGGAGACCCAGTACTTC.

The chain employs TRBV5-4 and TRBJ2-3; maybe TRBD1 (5 bases). The CDR3 extends over 13 amino acids. CDR1 and CDR2 (germline): SGHNT, YYREEE (reference sequence). V lost 4 bases, J lost 4 bases, and 10 bases lay in between. The chain's CDR3 is CASSRQSADTQYF. The CDR3 nucleotides are TGTGCCAGCAGCCGACAGTCCGCAGATACGCAGTATTTT.

This clone showed up just once. The chain combines TRBV9 with TRBJ2-1, with TRBD1 as a possible D gene (6 bases). V lost 0 bases, J lost 2 bases, and 9 bases lay in between. CDR3 length: 15 residues. Germline loops: CDR1 SGDLS, CDR2 YYNGEE. The DNA of the CDR3 is TGTGCCAGCAGCGTAGCAACAGGGACCTACAATGAGCAGTTCTTC. Translated: CASSVATGTYNEQFF.

The chain links TRBV27 to TRBJ2-1; 13 bases align to TRBD2. With 4 bases clipped from V and 6 bases from J, the junction kept 6 bases outside the gene matches. Germline loops: CDR1 MNHEY, CDR2 SMNVEV (reference sequence). CDR3 length: 16 residues. This CDR3 reads CASSSRTSGRGNEQFF. In nucleotides, the CDR3 is TGTGCCAGCAGTTCCAGGACTAGCGGGAGAGGCAATGAGCAGTTCTTC.

The genes are TRBV28 and TRBJ2-1; the match to TRBD1 covers 7 bases. The CDR3 runs to 15 residues. Germline V gene data show CDR1 as MDHEN and CDR2 as SYDVKM. The J segment lost 8 bases and the V segment lost 4 bases, leaving 11 bases of the junction unmatched. The chain's CDR3 is CASSSNDRVWDEQFF. DNA of the CDR3: TGTGCCAGCAGTTCCAATGACAGGGTTTGGGATGAGCAGTTCTTC.

The chain is built from TRBV5-1 and TRBJ2-1; perhaps D is TRBD1 or TRBD2 (6 bases each). Trimming stripped 4 bases from V and 1 base from J, with 12 bases between. The CDR3 spans 15 residues. Germline lookup yields CDR1 SGHRS and CDR2 YFSETQ. In DNA form, the CDR3 reads TGCGCCAGCAGCCTACAGGGAGGATCCTACAATGAGCAGTTCTTC. Translating gives CASSLQGGSYNEQFF.

CDR3 DNA: TGCAGCGTCCAAATTCGGGGGAACACCGGGGAGCTGTTTTTT. It translates to CSVQIRGNTGELFF. The chain employs TRBV29-1 and TRBJ2-2; maybe TRBD2 (5 bases). In germline, CDR1 is SQVTM, CDR2 ANQGSEA. The CDR3 runs 14 residues. V lost 6 bases to trimming and J lost 1 base, with 12 bases between them.

This clone has just one count. The J gene is TRBJ1-5, the V gene TRBV19, with 7 nucleotides matching TRBD1. Germline V gene sequence: CDR1 LNHDA, CDR2 SQIVND (reference sequence). The V segment lost 5 bases and the J segment 4 bases; nucleotides outside the gene matches: 8. The CDR3 has 15 residues. CDR3 sequence (DNA): TGTGCCAGTAGTCCCGGAACAGGGGCGAATCAGCCCCAGCATTTT. This gives the protein CASSPGTGANQPQHF.

V usage is TRBV9 and J usage is TRBJ2-3, with 8 bases aligning to TRBD1. The CDR3 is 19 amino acids. V trimming: 3 bases; J trimming: 0 bases; junction bases outside the gene matches: 15. Germline V gene sequence: CDR1 SGDLS, CDR2 YYNGEE. The CDR3 DNA is TGTGCCAGCAGCGCGACCCCGGGACAGGTACTCTCGAGCACAGATACGCAGTATTTT. It translates to CASSATPGQVLSSTDTQYF.

The V gene is TRBV18, the J gene TRBJ2-1, with TRBD2 matching 9 bases. Germline lookup yields CDR1 KGHSH and CDR2 LQKENI. The V and J ends lost 3 bases and 9 bases, in that order; junction bases with no gene match: 3. CDR3 length equals 13 residues. The CDR3 region is CASSPSGSTEQFF. In DNA form, the CDR3 reads TGTGCCAGCTCACCTAGCGGGAGCACTGAGCAGTTCTTC.

This clone was counted only a few times. The chain employs TRBV27 and TRBJ2-5; D is perhaps TRBD1 (5 bases). The CDR3 loop spans 15 amino acids. V dropped 4 bases and J dropped 3 bases, with 15 bases sitting between them. Germline values: CDR1 MNHEY, CDR2 SMNVEV (reference sequence). CDR3 DNA: TGTGCCAGCAGTTCCCCCGCAGGGCCGGAAGAGACCCAGTACTTC. Encoded protein: CASSSPAGPEETQYF.

In DNA, the CDR3 is TGTGCCAGTAGTCCCCTTAGGGGATCTTCTTCACCCCTCCACTTT. Translating gives CASSPLRGSSSPLHF. The chain combines TRBV19 with TRBJ1-6; D might be TRBD1 (5 bases). This CDR3 is built from 15 residues. The germline V gene has CDR1 LNHDA and CDR2 SQIVND (reference sequence). V was pared by 5 bases and J by 9 bases, with 17 bases between.

The rearrangement joins TRBV7-2 to TRBJ2-6, with 7 bases that match TRBD2. This CDR3 comprises 18 residues. In germline, CDR1 is SGHTA, CDR2 FQGNSA. V shed 5 bases and J 0 bases; nucleotides not matched to a gene: 10. The CDR3 sequence: CASSPPGAGSSGANVLTF. The DNA for the CDR3 is TGTGCCAGCAGCCCGCCTGGAGCGGGGTCCTCTGGGGCCAACGTCCTGACTTTC.

This chain connects TRBV7-4 to TRBJ1-5; 10 bases match TRBD1. Germline V lookup: CDR1 SGHVT, CDR2 SQSDAQ. The CDR3 sequence is 19 residues long. Germline trimming cut 1 base from V and 2 bases from J; bases unmatched to any gene: 11. The CDR3 spells CASSLVVGQGWGGNQPQHF. CDR3 sequence (DNA): TGTGCCAGCAGCTTAGTGGTGGGACAGGGGTGGGGTGGCAATCAGCCCCAGCATTTT. The full variable domain, its missing parts supplied by reference TRBV7-4 and TRBJ1-5, is GAGVSQSPRYKVAKRGRDVALRCDSISGHVTLYWYRQTLGQGSEVLTYSQSDAQRDKSGRPSGRFSAERPERSVSTLKIQRTEQGDSAVYLCASSLVVGQGWGGNQPQHFGDGTRLSIL.

V and J are TRBV10-3 and TRBJ2-5; D remains ambiguous. This CDR3 has 13 amino acids. V dropped 10 bases and J dropped 5 bases, with 17 bases sitting between them. The germline V gene encodes CDR1 ENHRY and CDR2 SYGVKD. This CDR3 is CANKTQPRETQYF. The CDR3 DNA is TGTGCCAATAAGACTCAACCCCGGGAGACCCAGTACTTC.

The chain is built from TRBV28 and TRBJ2-7; D perhaps matches TRBD2 (5 bases). Trimming stripped 3 bases from V and 5 bases from J, with 8 bases between. CDR3 size: 12 residues. Germline V gene sequence: CDR1 MDHEN, CDR2 SYDVKM. The CDR3 bases are TGTGCCAGCAGTTTCTCGGGAAACGAGCAGTACTTC. This gives the protein CASSFSGNEQYF.

The rearrangement uses TRBV19 and TRBJ2-1, with a possible D match to TRBD2 (6 bases). The germline CDR1 and CDR2 sequences are LNHDA and SQIVND (reference sequence). Trimming shortened V by 4 bases and J by 4 bases, and 14 bases separated the two germline ends. The CDR3 is 15 residues long. CDR3 in DNA: TGTGCCAGTAGTAAGCCGGGACTCGAGTACAATGAGCAGTTCTTC. The encoded protein is CASSKPGLEYNEQFF.

This clone has a single count. The chain carries TRBV29-1 and TRBJ2-3, with 15 positions matching TRBD2. CDR3 size: 17 residues. The V segment lost 6 bases and the J segment 2 bases; nucleotides outside the gene matches: 9. Germline V gives CDR1 SQVTM, CDR2 ANQGSEA. CDR3: CSVDGLAGGDYTDTQYF. The CDR3 bases are TGCAGCGTAGACGGACTAGCGGGAGGGGACTACACAGATACGCAGTATTTT.

The CDR3 protein is CASSSGTGGNYGYTF. The CDR3 nucleotides are TGTGCCAGCAGCTCCGGGACAGGGGGGAACTATGGCTACACCTTC. The chain carries TRBV28 and TRBJ1-2; 11 bases fit TRBD1. The ends lost 6 bases at V and 2 bases at J; junction bases unmatched: 5. Germline CDR1 reads MDHEN; CDR2 reads SYDVKM. This CDR3 has 15 residues.

V usage is TRBV18 and J usage is TRBJ2-1, with a tentative D call TRBD2 (6 bases). From germline, CDR1 is KGHSH and CDR2 LQKENI. With 8 bases removed from V and 7 bases from J, the gap between germline ends came to 12 bases. The CDR3 extends over 12 amino acids. CDR3 DNA: TGTGCCAGCGGGGACGGAGGGAATGAGCAGTTCTTC. Translated, it gives CASGDGGNEQFF.

This clone was recorded once. The rearrangement joins TRBV7-8 to TRBJ2-1; D unclear. Trimming shortened V by 0 bases and J by 7 bases, and 7 bases separated the two germline ends. Germline assignment: CDR1 SGHVS and CDR2 FQNEAQ. This CDR3 is built from 13 residues. CDR3 in amino acids: CASSLALRNEQFF. CDR3 bases: TGTGCCAGCAGCTTAGCGCTCCGAAATGAGCAGTTCTTC.

The chain links TRBV6-4 to TRBJ2-2; 7 nucleotides line up with TRBD1. The CDR3 runs to 13 residues. Losses at the gene ends were 5 bases for V and 6 bases for J; bases not matched to a gene: 3. The germline gives CDR1 MRHNA, CDR2 SNTAGT. The CDR3 nucleotides read TGTGCCAGCAGTCGACAGGGAGCCGGGGAGCTGTTTTTT. Translated: CASSRQGAGELFF.

The chain couples TRBV4-3 to TRBJ2-7; TRBD2 aligns across 7 bases. Trimming cost V 0 bases and J 5 bases; bases outside gene matches: 7. The CDR3 spans 15 residues. The germline V gene encodes CDR1 LGHNA and CDR2 YSLEER. In nucleotides, the CDR3 is TGCGCCAGCAGCCAAGAACGATTGAGCGGGAACGAGCAGTACTTC. Translated: CASSQERLSGNEQYF.

The V gene is TRBV28, the J gene TRBJ1-4, with TRBD1 matching over 9 bases. The CDR3 has 16 residues. Trimming took 6 bases from V and 1 from J; bases not matched to a gene: 6. Germline V gene data show CDR1 as MDHEN and CDR2 as SYDVKM. In DNA, the CDR3 is TGTGCCAGCAGGCCCGGGACAGGGATAACTAATGAAAAACTGTTTTTT. Translated: CASRPGTGITNEKLFF.

V and J are TRBV28 and TRBJ1-1; perhaps TRBD1 as D (6 bases). The germline gives CDR1 MDHEN, CDR2 SYDVKM. Trimming cost V 2 bases and J 5 bases, with 12 bases left between them. This CDR3 is 14 amino acids long. The CDR3 here is CASSLPGARTEAFF. In DNA, the CDR3 is TGTGCCAGCAGTTTACCGGGGGCGCGGACTGAAGCTTTCTTT. Drawing the rest from reference TRBV28 and TRBJ1-1, the complete variable domain is DVKVTQSSRYLVKRTGEKVFLECVQDMDHENMFWYRQDPGLGLRLIYFSYDVKMKEKGDIPEGYSVSREKKERFSLILESASTNQTSMYLCASSLPGARTEAFFGQGTRLTVV.

The V call is TRBV19, the J call TRBJ1-1, with TRBD1 matching over 9 bases. CDR1 is LNHDA and CDR2 is SQIVND in the germline V gene (reference sequence). The CDR3 has 17 amino acids. J was trimmed by 1 base and V by 5 bases; bases with no gene match: 11. CDR3 region: CASSYSGTGIRNTEAFF. In DNA, the CDR3 is TGTGCCAGTAGTTATTCCGGGACAGGGATCAGGAACACTGAAGCTTTCTTT.